This is a list of T cell receptor beta chains from one sample in a study of control samples from healthy donors and cancer patients. Profiling relied on immunoSEQ multiplex PCR, and the TCRdb table lists in-frame clones only, not all of them. The sample yields approximately 110,000 clones, approximately 90% seen once. The sequencing sample was made of blood. These receptors all stem from a woman younger than 30 in good health. Both conserved end residues are part of each CDR3. The D gene is left open where the match is weak. A row's size may be missing; if present it is once, few, many or a size class.

CDR3 DNA: TGTGCCAGCAGCGGACATATTCCCACAGATACGCAGTATTTT; CDR3 protein: CASSGHIPTDTQYF; D gene: NA; V gene: TRBV7-9; clone size: NA; J gene: TRBJ2-3
CDR3 DNA: TGTGCCAGCAGTTTCCAGACAAACAATCAGCCCCAGCATTTT; CDR3 protein: CASSFQTNNQPQHF; D gene: NA; V gene: TRBV28; clone size: NA; J gene: TRBJ1-5
CDR3 DNA: TGTGCCAGCTCCGCCCGGGACAGGGCCTGGGCTAACTATGGCTACACCTTC; CDR3 protein: CASSARDRAWANYGYTF; D gene: TRBD1; V gene: TRBV27; clone size: NA; J gene: TRBJ1-2
CDR3 DNA: TGTGCCAGCAACCCGTGGGGGGGCACTGGAAACACCATATATTTT; CDR3 protein: CASNPWGGTGNTIYF; D gene: NA; V gene: TRBV28; clone size: NA; J gene: TRBJ1-3
CDR3 DNA: TGTGCCAGCAGCAGTGGGGAGACCCAGTACTTC; CDR3 protein: CASSSGETQYF; D gene: NA; V gene: TRBV28; clone size: NA; J gene: TRBJ2-5
CDR3 DNA: TGCGCCAGCAGTAGGTCAACGAATGAAAAACTGTTTTTT; CDR3 protein: CASSRSTNEKLFF; D gene: NA; V gene: TRBV10-2; clone size: NA; J gene: TRBJ1-4
CDR3 DNA: TGTGCCAGCAGTCATCCAAGACTAGCGAACAATGAGCAGTTCTTC; CDR3 protein: CASSHPRLANNEQFF; D gene: TRBD2; V gene: TRBV5-4; clone size: once; J gene: TRBJ2-1
CDR3 DNA: TGTGCCTGGAAGGGGCAGGGAAGGGGAGCTAACTATGGCTACACCTTC; CDR3 protein: CAWKGQGRGANYGYTF; D gene: NA; V gene: TRBV30; clone size: NA; J gene: TRBJ1-2
CDR3 DNA: TGTGCCAGCAGCTTTGGACTAGCGGGGAATACGCAGTATTTT; CDR3 protein: CASSFGLAGNTQYF; D gene: TRBD2; V gene: TRBV7-3; clone size: NA; J gene: TRBJ2-3
CDR3 DNA: TGTGCCAGCAGCTTAATTGCAGAGACCCAGTACTTC; CDR3 protein: CASSLIAETQYF; D gene: NA; V gene: TRBV7-8; clone size: once; J gene: TRBJ2-5
CDR3 DNA: TGTGCCAGCAGCTCGAGAGGAGGGATCGAGCAGTACTTC; CDR3 protein: CASSSRGGIEQYF; D gene: NA; V gene: TRBV7-2; clone size: NA; J gene: TRBJ2-7
CDR3 DNA: TGCAGCGTTGGGACAGGGAGCTCTGGAAACACCATATATTTT; CDR3 protein: CSVGTGSSGNTIYF; D gene: TRBD1; V gene: TRBV29-1; clone size: NA; J gene: TRBJ1-3
CDR3 DNA: TGTGCCAGTAAGGCGGACTTCGACTCCTACAATGAGCAGTTCTTC; CDR3 protein: CASKADFDSYNEQFF; D gene: NA; V gene: TRBV19; clone size: NA; J gene: TRBJ2-1
CDR3 DNA: TGTGCCAGCAGTGTGAGGGGCCAGGGCTACACCTTC; CDR3 protein: CASSVRGQGYTF; D gene: NA; V gene: TRBV2; clone size: NA; J gene: TRBJ1-2
CDR3 DNA: TGTGCCAGCAGTTTCTCACGGACTAGCTTGACAGATACGCAGTATTTT; CDR3 protein: CASSFSRTSLTDTQYF; D gene: TRBD2; V gene: TRBV6-2/TRBV6-3; clone size: NA; J gene: TRBJ2-3
CDR3 DNA: TGTGCCAGCAGTTGGGACAGCTGGACGAACACCGGGGAGCTGTTTTTT; CDR3 protein: CASSWDSWTNTGELFF; D gene: TRBD1; V gene: TRBV6-2/TRBV6-3; clone size: NA; J gene: TRBJ2-2
CDR3 DNA: TGCGCCAGCAGCCCCCAAGTCGGGGAAGAGGCTTTCTTT; CDR3 protein: CASSPQVGEEAFF; D gene: NA; V gene: TRBV4-3; clone size: NA; J gene: TRBJ1-1
CDR3 DNA: TGTGCCAGCAGCCAAAAAGACAGGGTCACTGAAGCTTTCTTT; CDR3 protein: CASSQKDRVTEAFF; D gene: TRBD1; V gene: TRBV4-2; clone size: NA; J gene: TRBJ1-1
CDR3 DNA: TGTGCCAGCAGCCAGGGGTATGGGGGGGCGCGTTTATGGACCAACACTGAAGCTTTCTTT; CDR3 protein: CASSQGYGGARLWTNTEAFF; D gene: NA; V gene: TRBV3-1/TRBV3-2; clone size: NA; J gene: TRBJ1-1
CDR3 DNA: TGTGCCAGCAGCTTAGCGTCCATGACAGTTACCGAGGCCTCTAACTATGGCTACACCTTC; CDR3 protein: CASSLASMTVTEASNYGYTF; D gene: NA; V gene: TRBV7-8; clone size: once; J gene: TRBJ1-2
CDR3 DNA: TGTGCCAGCAGCTTACGGGGGGACTACGAGCAGTACTTC; CDR3 protein: CASSLRGDYEQYF; D gene: TRBD2; V gene: TRBV7-2; clone size: few; J gene: TRBJ2-7
CDR3 DNA: TGCGCCAGCAGGGCAGCGGGAGCAACCTACAATGAGCAGTTCTTC; CDR3 protein: CASRAAGATYNEQFF; D gene: TRBD2; V gene: TRBV5-1; clone size: NA; J gene: TRBJ2-1
CDR3 DNA: TGTGCCAGTAGTATAGACCGATCTGAGAACACTGAAGCTTTCTTT; CDR3 protein: CASSIDRSENTEAFF; D gene: NA; V gene: TRBV19; clone size: NA; J gene: TRBJ1-1
CDR3 DNA: TGTGCCACTGGGGACCTTGAAGCTTTCTTT; CDR3 protein: CATGDLEAFF; D gene: NA; V gene: TRBV6-5; clone size: NA; J gene: TRBJ1-1
CDR3 DNA: TGTGCCAGCAGTTTATCCAGCCTCTCCTACGAGCAGTACTTC; CDR3 protein: CASSLSSLSYEQYF; D gene: NA; V gene: TRBV27; clone size: NA; J gene: TRBJ2-7
CDR3 DNA: TGTGCCAGCAGCCCTCTGCCGTGGGGGGCAGGCACAGATACGCAGTATTTT; CDR3 protein: CASSPLPWGAGTDTQYF; D gene: NA; V gene: TRBV7-2; clone size: NA; J gene: TRBJ2-3
CDR3 DNA: TGTGCCAGCAGCCGCGCAGGGGGCGTAACTGAAGCTTTCTTT; CDR3 protein: CASSRAGGVTEAFF; D gene: TRBD1; V gene: TRBV5-6; clone size: NA; J gene: TRBJ1-1
CDR3 DNA: TGTGCCAGCAGTTTAAGGGTGACATATTATAACTATGGCTACACCTTC; CDR3 protein: CASSLRVTYYNYGYTF; D gene: NA; V gene: TRBV28; clone size: NA; J gene: TRBJ1-2
CDR3 DNA: TGTGCCAGCAGTTCTTATTGGGGAGGGGTAGTGGGGGTTCCGTACCAAGAGACCCAGTACTTC; CDR3 protein: CASSSYWGGVVGVPYQETQYF; D gene: TRBD2; V gene: TRBV28; clone size: NA; J gene: TRBJ2-5
CDR3 DNA: TGTGCCAGCAGCTCCACCCTTCGCAATTACAATGAGCAGTTCTTC; CDR3 protein: CASSSTLRNYNEQFF; D gene: NA; V gene: TRBV7-9; clone size: NA; J gene: TRBJ2-1
CDR3 DNA: TGCGCCAGCAGTGGGATTGGGGCCACAGATACGCAGTATTTT; CDR3 protein: CASSGIGATDTQYF; D gene: NA; V gene: TRBV5-1; clone size: NA; J gene: TRBJ2-3
CDR3 DNA: TGTGCCAGCAGCTTTCAAAAGGATGGCTACACCTTC; CDR3 protein: CASSFQKDGYTF; D gene: NA; V gene: TRBV5-4; clone size: NA; J gene: TRBJ1-2
CDR3 DNA: TGTGCCAGCAGCCTTCGAAGACCAGGGAATGGCTACACCTTC; CDR3 protein: CASSLRRPGNGYTF; D gene: NA; V gene: TRBV7-2; clone size: few; J gene: TRBJ1-2
CDR3 DNA: TGTGCCAGCAGCAGACAGGGGGTCCCCTACGAGCAGTACTTC; CDR3 protein: CASSRQGVPYEQYF; D gene: TRBD1; V gene: TRBV25-1; clone size: NA; J gene: TRBJ2-7
CDR3 DNA: TGTGCCATCGCAGTACGTCAAGAGACCCAGTACTTC; CDR3 protein: CAIAVRQETQYF; D gene: NA; V gene: TRBV10-3; clone size: NA; J gene: TRBJ2-5
CDR3 DNA: TGTGCCAGCAGTTCCGCAGGGGGCCAAAACACCATATATTTT; CDR3 protein: CASSSAGGQNTIYF; D gene: TRBD1; V gene: TRBV27; clone size: NA; J gene: TRBJ1-3
CDR3 DNA: TGTGCCAGTAGATCGGCATTACAGAGCTATAGCAATCAGCCCCAGCATTTT; CDR3 protein: CASRSALQSYSNQPQHF; D gene: NA; V gene: TRBV19; clone size: NA; J gene: TRBJ1-5
CDR3 DNA: TGTGCCAGCAGCTTAGAGTCCGTCGCCGGTGAGCAGTTCTTC; CDR3 protein: CASSLESVAGEQFF; D gene: NA; V gene: TRBV11-2; clone size: NA; J gene: TRBJ2-1
CDR3 DNA: TGTGCCAGCTCACCCCAGGCTACTTCTATGCGCTGGGTGAATGAGCAGTTCTTC; CDR3 protein: CASSPQATSMRWVNEQFF; D gene: NA; V gene: TRBV18; clone size: NA; J gene: TRBJ2-1
CDR3 DNA: TGTGCCAGCAGCTTAGTCGGGACTAGCGGGGGTAATGAGCAGTTCTTC; CDR3 protein: CASSLVGTSGGNEQFF; D gene: TRBD2; V gene: TRBV7-2; clone size: NA; J gene: TRBJ2-1
CDR3 DNA: TGTGCCAGCCGAATCGAGGGTGAGCAGTTCTTC; CDR3 protein: CASRIEGEQFF; D gene: NA; V gene: TRBV12-3/TRBV12-4; clone size: NA; J gene: TRBJ2-1
CDR3 DNA: TGTGCCAGCTCACCACGGGACCGGCGGTCACATGAGCAGTTCTTC; CDR3 protein: CASSPRDRRSHEQFF; D gene: NA; V gene: TRBV18; clone size: NA; J gene: TRBJ2-1
CDR3 DNA: TGTGCCAGCAGCTCTCAGGGAGGGAACACTGAAGCTTTCTTT; CDR3 protein: CASSSQGGNTEAFF; D gene: NA; V gene: TRBV7-9; clone size: NA; J gene: TRBJ1-1
CDR3 DNA: TGTGCCAGCTCACCACCGGACAGGGGGGTACAAGAGACCCAGTACTTC; CDR3 protein: CASSPPDRGVQETQYF; D gene: TRBD1; V gene: TRBV18; clone size: NA; J gene: TRBJ2-5
CDR3 DNA: TGTGCCAGCAGCCAAGTCAACCGGGGATTTGGGACCTACAATGAGCAGTTCTTC; CDR3 protein: CASSQVNRGFGTYNEQFF; D gene: NA; V gene: TRBV4-2; clone size: NA; J gene: TRBJ2-1
CDR3 DNA: TGTGCCAGCAGCGGGGGGTCCCAAGAGACCCAGTACTTC; CDR3 protein: CASSGGSQETQYF; D gene: NA; V gene: TRBV9; clone size: NA; J gene: TRBJ2-5
CDR3 DNA: TGTGCCAGCAGCTTAGGTGGTTGGGACAGGAACACTGAAGCTTTCTTT; CDR3 protein: CASSLGGWDRNTEAFF; D gene: TRBD1; V gene: TRBV7-9; clone size: few; J gene: TRBJ1-1
CDR3 DNA: TGTGCCAGCGGGGCAGGCGCTGAAGCTTTCTTT; CDR3 protein: CASGAGAEAFF; D gene: NA; V gene: TRBV12-3/TRBV12-4; clone size: few; J gene: TRBJ1-1
CDR3 DNA: TGTGCCAGCAGCTTTGGCGGGGGCACAGATACGCAGTATTTT; CDR3 protein: CASSFGGGTDTQYF; D gene: NA; V gene: TRBV7-2; clone size: NA; J gene: TRBJ2-3
CDR3 DNA: TGTGCCAGCACCCAAACGGGACCTTCCTACGAGCAGTACTTC; CDR3 protein: CASTQTGPSYEQYF; D gene: NA; V gene: TRBV28; clone size: NA; J gene: TRBJ2-7
CDR3 DNA: TGTGCCAGCAGTTTCGGGTCCCGACAGAGGAATGAGCAGTTCTTC; CDR3 protein: CASSFGSRQRNEQFF; D gene: NA; V gene: TRBV28; clone size: NA; J gene: TRBJ2-1
CDR3 DNA: TGTGCCAGCAGTGCCAACTACAGGGGGCTCTCCTACGAGCAGTACTTC; CDR3 protein: CASSANYRGLSYEQYF; D gene: TRBD1; V gene: TRBV27; clone size: NA; J gene: TRBJ2-7
CDR3 DNA: TGTGCCAGCAGCTCAATACAGGGGATGTACACTGAAGCTTTCTTT; CDR3 protein: CASSSIQGMYTEAFF; D gene: TRBD1; V gene: TRBV7-9; clone size: once; J gene: TRBJ1-1
CDR3 DNA: TGTGCCAGCAGTGGAGTCCCTAGATGCGAGCAGTACTTC; CDR3 protein: CASSGVPRCEQYF; D gene: NA; V gene: TRBV6-4; clone size: NA; J gene: TRBJ2-7
CDR3 DNA: TGTGCCAGCAGTTACCTTTCGCCAGGTAGCACTGAAGCTTTCTTT; CDR3 protein: CASSYLSPGSTEAFF; D gene: NA; V gene: TRBV6-2/TRBV6-3; clone size: NA; J gene: TRBJ1-1
CDR3 DNA: TGTGCCAGCACTCTAAACACTGCCCGAGCTTTCTTT; CDR3 protein: CASTLNTARAFF; D gene: NA; V gene: TRBV2; clone size: once; J gene: TRBJ1-1
CDR3 DNA: TGTGCCAGTAGTCTTAGGGGCACAGATACGCAGTATTTT; CDR3 protein: CASSLRGTDTQYF; D gene: NA; V gene: TRBV19; clone size: NA; J gene: TRBJ2-3
CDR3 DNA: TGTGCCAGCAGCGCTAGCGGGGACCAAGAGACCCAGTACTTC; CDR3 protein: CASSASGDQETQYF; D gene: TRBD2; V gene: TRBV7-6; clone size: NA; J gene: TRBJ2-5
CDR3 DNA: TGTGCCATCAGTGCAGCGGGGGACGGCTACACCTTC; CDR3 protein: CAISAAGDGYTF; D gene: NA; V gene: TRBV10-3; clone size: NA; J gene: TRBJ1-2
CDR3 DNA: TGCGCCAGCAGCCTCCCTAGCGGAGCCAAAAACATTCAGTACTTC; CDR3 protein: CASSLPSGAKNIQYF; D gene: TRBD2; V gene: TRBV5-1; clone size: NA; J gene: TRBJ2-4